These 17 T cell receptor beta chains share one sample of origin, sequenced in a study of T-cell memory formation after mild COVID-19 (dated by TCRdb to about 2021). Preparation of the library involved 5' RACE. The sequencer listed for this sample is Illumina NovaSeq 6000. The raw public data were reprocessed by TCRdb itself: fastp quality trimming at Q25, MiXCR clonotype calling, in-frame beta chains only. Rows matching on CDR3 protein sequence are summarized as one entry with the most common DNA and genes. Recorded for this sample are about 240,000 distinct CDR3 sequences; roughly a tenth of them occurred a single time. The biggest ten clones account for under 25% of the sample. Sequencing was done on a sample of PBMCs or a T cell subset sorted from them (not recorded which). The receptors shown here come from a man aged 18 to 29 who had mild COVID-19 (a few samples of this study predate the infection). The sample titles of this study are shuffled in the database, so cell type and time point are left out; the donor was told from shared clones.

The chain employs TRBV7-9 and TRBJ2-3; D unresolved. Germline-derived CDR1 and CDR2 are SEHNR and FQNEAQ (reference sequence). The V end was cut by 4 bases, the J end by 4 bases, with 18 bases between. CDR3 size: 16 residues. CDR3 DNA: TGTGCCAGCAGCTCCGCGGACCCACAGCCCTCAGATACGCAGTATTTT. This codes for CASSSADPQPSDTQYF.

The rearrangement links TRBV6-5 to TRBJ1-6, with D possibly TRBD1 on 6 matching bases. The CDR3 is 15 residues long. The germline V gene has CDR1 MNHEY and CDR2 SVGAGI. V lost 6 bases to trimming and J lost 8 bases, with 17 bases between them. Written as DNA, the CDR3 is TGTGCCAGCAGAACACAGGGTGGGATGGATTCACCCCTCCACTTT. Protein product: CASRTQGGMDSPLHF.

The rearrangement uses TRBV13 and TRBJ1-4; D is ambiguous. The V and J ends lost 0 bases and 7 bases respectively, with 12 bases between them. The germline CDR1 and CDR2 sequences are PRHDT and FYEKMQ (reference sequence). The CDR3 has 15 residues. CDR3 DNA sequence: TGTGCCAGCAGCTTAGGTATCAGTGTATCTGAAAAACTGTTTTTT. Translating it yields CASSLGISVSEKLFF.

This chain links TRBV4-2 with TRBJ2-1, with 9 bases aligning to TRBD2. After removal of 1 base from V and 4 bases from J, the junction contained 8 bases not matched to a gene. The germline CDR1 and CDR2 sequences are LGHNA and YNFKEQ. This CDR3 spans 17 amino acids. CDR3 in DNA: TGTGCCAGCAGCCAAGGCCATAGCGGGGGCCCGTACAATGAGCAGTTCTTC. It is translated as CASSQGHSGGPYNEQFF.

In its sample, this clonotype was seen a few times. The V gene is TRBV6-5, the J gene TRBJ1-6; D might be TRBD1 (5 bases). V was clipped by 6 bases and J by 6 bases, with 15 bases between them. Germline V gene lookup returns CDR1 MNHEY and CDR2 SVGAGI. CDR3 length: 15 residues. The CDR3 DNA reads as TGTGCCAGCAGCTTGAGGGGAAGGCTTAATTCACCCCTCCACTTT. As protein: CASSLRGRLNSPLHF.

This sequence joins TRBV7-6 and TRBJ2-3; D may be TRBD2 (6 bases). This CDR3 has 13 amino acids. From germline, CDR1 is SGHVS and CDR2 FNYEAQ. The V and J ends lost 1 base and 7 bases respectively, with 9 bases between them. The CDR3 loop is CASSLGEANTQYF. The CDR3 DNA reads as TGTGCCAGCAGCTTAGGGGAGGCGAATACGCAGTATTTT. Variable domain in full (rest from reference TRBV7-6 and TRBJ2-3): GAGVSQSPRYKVTKRGQDVALRCDPISGHVSLYWYRQALGQGPEFLTYFNYEAQQDKSGLPNDRFSAERPEGSISTLTIQRTEQRDSAMYRCASSLGEANTQYFGPGTRLTVL.

The table lists this clonotype with a few counts. The V call is TRBV19, the J call TRBJ2-5; no definite D call. Per the germline V gene, CDR1 is LNHDA and CDR2 is SQIVND (reference sequence). The V end was cut by 8 bases, the J end by 5 bases, with 15 bases between. The CDR3 contains 13 residues. The CDR3 DNA is TGTGCCAGTTCAGATCGTCAGGTCGAGACCCAGTACTTC. This gives the protein CASSDRQVETQYF.

The chain uses TRBV29-1 and TRBJ1-1; D perhaps matches TRBD1 (6 bases). From germline, CDR1 is SQVTM and CDR2 ANQGSEA. There are 15 residues in the CDR3. The V gene lost 4 bases and the J gene lost 3 bases, with 18 bases spanning the gap. DNA for the CDR3: TGCAGCGTTGGCCCCAGGGGAACCCAGGACACTGAAGCTTTCTTT. This gives the protein CSVGPRGTQDTEAFF.

The chain is built from TRBV7-9 and TRBJ2-5, with a possible D match to TRBD2 (6 bases). Germline values: CDR1 SEHNR, CDR2 FQNEAQ (reference sequence). The CDR3 has 16 residues. Deletions cut 3 bases from V and 7 bases from J, with 21 bases between. Here the CDR3 reads CASSFGGTPRVGTQYF. For the CDR3, the DNA is TGTGCCAGCAGCTTTGGAGGGACTCCTCGGGTGGGGACCCAGTACTTC.

This chain connects TRBV11-1 to TRBJ2-3, with a tentative D call TRBD1 (5 bases). Per germline, CDR1 SGHAT and CDR2 FQDESV (reference sequence). The CDR3 length is 14 residues. Trimming took 3 bases from V and 4 from J, leaving 11 bases between them. The CDR3 DNA follows: TGTGCCAGCAGCTTTCCAGGGAAATCAGATACGCAGTATTTT. Its translation is CASSFPGKSDTQYF. The full variable domain, rest sourced from reference TRBV11-1 and TRBJ2-3, is EAEVAQSPRYKITEKSQAVAFWCDPISGHATLYWYRQILGQGPELLVQFQDESVVDDSQLPKDRFSAERLKGVDSTLKIQPAELGDSAMYLCASSFPGKSDTQYFGPGTRLTVL.

The chain couples TRBV18 to TRBJ1-5; 7 nucleotides align to TRBD1. Germline-derived CDR1 and CDR2 are KGHSH and LQKENI. The CDR3 spans 15 residues. Trimming cost V 2 bases and J 10 bases; bases outside gene matches: 11. CDR3 nucleotides: TGTGCCAGCTCACCATTGGCAGGGGGGACAATACCCCAGCATTTT. Amino acid sequence: CASSPLAGGTIPQHF.

In this sample, this clonotype turned up many times. The genes are TRBV4-1 and TRBJ2-3, with D unclear. This CDR3 is built from 15 residues. Germline V gene data show CDR1 as MGHRA and CDR2 as YSYEKL. V lost 4 bases and J lost 0, with 11 bases in between. The CDR3 sequence: CASSPGSPSTDTQYF. CDR3 nucleotide sequence: TGCGCCAGCAGCCCAGGAAGCCCTAGCACAGATACGCAGTATTTT.

This clonotype has at least ten counts. The rearrangement joins TRBV19 to TRBJ2-2; D ambiguous. In germline, CDR1 is LNHDA, CDR2 SQIVND (reference sequence). The CDR3 totals 13 residues. V gave up 7 bases and J gave up 6 bases, with 12 bases separating them. In DNA, the CDR3 is TGTGCCAGTACGGTCATCGGGTCCGGGGAGCTGTTTTTT. Its translation is CASTVIGSGELFF.

This clonotype was seen only a few times. The rearrangement joins TRBV9 to TRBJ2-1; D is uncertain. This CDR3 region has 14 residues. V was shortened by 0 bases and J by 3 bases, with 7 bases between the two germline ends. Germline V gene data show CDR1 as SGDLS and CDR2 as YYNGEE. The CDR3 nucleotides read TGTGCCAGCAGCGTAGAGGATCGCTACAATGAGCAGTTCTTC. Its protein is CASSVEDRYNEQFF.

This clonotype occurred a few times. This chain connects TRBV11-2 to TRBJ2-3; D is possibly TRBD1 (5 bases). The CDR3 is made up of 15 amino acids. Trimming pared 5 bases from V and 5 bases from J, leaving 17 bases between. Looked up from germline, CDR1 is SGHAT and CDR2 is FQNNGV. The DNA for the CDR3 is TGTGCCAGCAGCCCTGGTACAGGTAGGGTAGATACGCAGTATTTT. Translation: CASSPGTGRVDTQYF. The variable domain in full, with the rest retrieved from reference TRBV11-2 and TRBJ2-3, is EAGVAQSPRYKIIEKRQSVAFWCNPISGHATLYWYQQILGQGPKLLIQFQNNGVVDDSQLPKDRFSAERLKGVDSTLKIQPAKLEDSAVYLCASSPGTGRVDTQYFGPGTRLTVL.

This clonotype was counted ten times or more. This rearrangement joins TRBV7-2 to TRBJ2-5; D is uncertain. Trimming pared 7 bases from V and 3 bases from J, leaving 12 bases between. The germline gives CDR1 SGHTA, CDR2 FQGNSA. The CDR3 consists of 13 residues. The CDR3 protein is CASTPAIKETQYF. As DNA, the CDR3 is TGTGCCAGCACCCCGGCCATTAAAGAGACCCAGTACTTC. Full variable domain (outside the CDR3, taken from reference TRBV7-2 and TRBJ2-5): GAGVSQSPSNKVTEKGKDVELRCDPISGHTALYWYRQSLGQGLEFLIYFQGNSAPDKSGLPSDRFSAERTGGSVSTLTIQRTQQEDSAVYLCASTPAIKETQYFGPGTRLLVL.

This clonotype was picked up a small number of times. CDR3: CASTDREWDGYTF. CDR3 DNA: TGTGCCAGCACGGACAGGGAGTGGGATGGCTACACCTTC. The rearrangement uses TRBV2 and TRBJ1-2; 8 positions match TRBD1. The CDR3 has 13 residues. CDR1 is SNHLY and CDR2 is FYNNEI in the germline V gene. V lost 7 bases, J lost 6 bases, and 7 bases stayed unmatched.